The 14 T cell receptor beta chains listed next were all sequenced from one sample in a study of blood T cell repertoires in COVID-19. Repertoires were generated with immunoSEQ multiplex PCR, while TCRdb's copy carries only in-frame clones and drops some. The sample lists 290,000 or so clones, about 88% seen once, with over 1% in the top ten. Sequencing input: peripheral blood. The source is a man aged 65 to 85 with acute or convalescent COVID-19.

The CDR3 coding sequence is TGTGCCAGCAGCCTTACGGGACAGGGCTACGAGCAGTACTTC. This encodes CASSLTGQGYEQYF. The rearrangement links TRBV7-8 to TRBJ2-7, with TRBD1 matching over 9 bases. V was clipped by 5 bases and J by 3 bases; unmatched bases: 5. In germline, CDR1 is SGHVS, CDR2 FQNEAQ. This CDR3 has 14 amino acids.

The CDR3 DNA is TGTGCCAGCAGTTACCGGGGGACCCAGTACTTC. This encodes CASSYRGTQYF. The chain employs TRBV28 and TRBJ2-5, with a weak D call TRBD2 (5 bases). Trimming took 4 bases from V and 7 from J, leaving 7 bases between them. The CDR3 contains 11 residues. Germline loops: CDR1 MDHEN, CDR2 SYDVKM.

The genes are TRBV28 and TRBJ1-2, with TRBD1 matching over 7 bases. Trimming removed 5 bases from V and 4 bases from J; junction bases left unmatched: 4. The length of the CDR3 is 13 residues. Looked up from germline, CDR1 is MDHEN and CDR2 is SYDVKM. The CDR3 is CASSTPGGYGYTF. CDR3 DNA: TGTGCCAGCAGTACCCCAGGGGGCTATGGCTACACCTTC.

The chain has TRBV2 and TRBJ2-3; 9 bases align to TRBD2. V lost 2 bases and J lost 2; bases outside the gene matches: 14. Germline CDR1 and CDR2: SNHLY and FYNNEI. The CDR3 runs to 19 residues. In DNA, the CDR3 is TGTGCCAGCAGTGAAATGTTAAGGAGCGGGAGGACTCACACAGATACGCAGTATTTT. As protein: CASSEMLRSGRTHTDTQYF.

J is TRBJ1-3 and V is TRBV5-5, with a weak D call TRBD1 (5 bases). The V gene's germline CDR1 is SGHKS and CDR2 YYEKEE (reference sequence). The CDR3 is made up of 13 amino acids. V lost 3 bases and J 7 bases, leaving 11 bases between the germline ends. The CDR3 DNA follows: TGTGCCAGCAGCTCGGGGGAATATAACACCATATATTTT. Amino acids: CASSSGEYNTIYF.

The chain uses TRBV5-1 and TRBJ2-1; a weak D match, TRBD2 (6 bases). Deletions cut 4 bases from V and 4 bases from J, with 15 bases between. This CDR3 comprises 15 residues. The germline V gene has CDR1 SGHRS and CDR2 YFSETQ. In DNA form, the CDR3 reads TGCGCCAGCAGCCTCCGGAGGGAACCTTACAATGAGCAGTTCTTC. Translated: CASSLRREPYNEQFF.

This rearrangement joins TRBV4-2 to TRBJ2-7; TRBD1 matches 8 bases. Germline CDR1 reads LGHNA; CDR2 reads YNFKEQ. The CDR3 has 17 residues. The ends lost 1 base at V and 0 bases at J; junction bases unmatched: 8. CDR3 nucleotides: TGTGCCAGCAGCCAAGTAATATCCGGGACAGGCTCCTACGAGCAGTACTTC. Translated, it gives CASSQVISGTGSYEQYF.

The J gene is TRBJ2-1, the V gene TRBV28; 14 bases line up with TRBD2. The CDR3 runs to 16 residues. V was pared by 8 bases and J by 9 bases, with 12 bases of the junction left unmatched. The germline V gene has CDR1 MDHEN and CDR2 SYDVKM. This CDR3 reads CASSDPGTSGSGEQFF. The DNA of the CDR3 is TGTGCCAGCTCGGACCCCGGGACTAGCGGGAGTGGTGAGCAGTTCTTC.

The chain couples TRBV7-2 to TRBJ1-2; D gene uncertain. The germline V and J ends were trimmed by 0 bases and 4 bases, with 12 bases remaining between them. Germline CDR1 is SGHTA and CDR2 is FQGNSA. CDR3 size: 15 residues. CDR3 sequence reads: CASSLAAGNLYGYTF. Here the CDR3 DNA reads TGTGCCAGCAGCTTAGCGGCAGGAAACCTCTATGGCTACACCTTC.

The rearrangement uses TRBV5-4 and TRBJ2-6; D is unresolved. Trimming took off 4 bases at V and 0 bases at J, with 8 bases between the two ends. The CDR3 totals 15 residues. Germline lookup yields CDR1 SGHNT and CDR2 YYREEE (reference sequence). The CDR3 sequence: CASSPPGSGANVLTF. CDR3 nucleotide sequence: TGTGCCAGCAGCCCTCCCGGCTCTGGGGCCAACGTCCTGACTTTC.

The rearrangement uses TRBV27 and TRBJ1-1; D remains ambiguous. Germline lookup yields CDR1 MNHEY and CDR2 SMNVEV (reference sequence). V lost 8 bases, J lost 1 base, and 14 bases lay in between. The CDR3 is made up of 14 amino acids. In DNA form, the CDR3 reads TGTGCCAGCCACTACACTTACGGGAACACTGAAGCTTTCTTT. As protein: CASHYTYGNTEAFF.

This rearrangement joins TRBV6-5 to TRBJ2-2; 8 nucleotides align to TRBD1. Germline trimming cut 7 bases from V and 3 bases from J; bases unmatched to any gene: 1. This CDR3 spans 13 amino acids. Per the germline V gene, CDR1 is MNHEY and CDR2 is SVGAGI. The CDR3 reads CASMTGDTGELFF. The CDR3 DNA reads TGTGCCAGCATGACAGGGGACACCGGGGAGCTGTTTTTT.

The chain recombines TRBV6-5 with TRBJ1-4; perhaps TRBD1 as D (5 bases). CDR3 length: 16 amino acids. The V end was cut by 0 bases, the J end by 8 bases, with 16 bases between. Germline CDR1 is MNHEY and CDR2 is SVGAGI. The CDR3 here is CASSYSSAGIGEKLFF. The CDR3 DNA reads TGTGCCAGCAGTTACTCTTCGGCAGGGATCGGGGAAAAACTGTTTTTT.

V usage is TRBV25-1 and J usage is TRBJ2-2, with 8 bases fitting TRBD1. The ends lost 8 bases at V and 4 bases at J; junction bases unmatched: 6. The length of the CDR3 is 14 residues. The germline V gene has CDR1 MGHDK and CDR2 SYGVNS. CDR3 sequence: CASGRGLSTGELFF. For the CDR3, the DNA is TGTGCCAGCGGCAGGGGGCTTAGCACCGGGGAGCTGTTTTTT.